Only one count was recorded for the clone carrying this T cell receptor (beta chain). The sample comes from a study of blood T cell repertoires in COVID-19. At the level of the study: Spain, Italy and the United States supplied samples that represented acute and convalescent COVID-19. Nucleic acid was either cDNA or gDNA, and it came from T cells, B-cell-depleted T cells, or PBMCs.

In the original analysis: Amplification with reference gene primers provided the estimates of nucleated cell counts. Libraries were prepared by immunoSEQ multiplex PCR; TCRdb keeps only in-frame clonotypes and omits some of them. V, J and clone size are taken as reported in that table, and D and trimming were inferred from the DNA itself. The sample records more than 95,000 clones, 84% being singletons. The CDR3 sequence is 13 residues long. Germline V CDR1 and CDR2: ENHRY, SYGVKD. The junction had 0 bases not matched to a gene; V was cut back by 4 bases and J by 0 bases. The sample consisted of peripheral blood. The source of this sequence is a human donor in a cohort sampled during active or convalescent COVID-19. The rearrangement links TRBV10-3 to TRBJ2-7, with TRBD1 matching 7 bases. The CDR3 sequence: CAISGDSSYEQYF. In DNA, the CDR3 is TGTGCCATCAGTGGGGACAGCTCCTACGAGCAGTACTTC.